This T cell receptor beta chain was retrieved from a study of human T cells and chemical hapten exposure. Broader study findings: Expanded TCRs formed significantly more large CDR3 similarity clusters than controls.

The table lists this clonotype with a few counts. Antigen specificity is unknown. CDR1 and CDR2 from the germline V gene are MDHEN and SYDVKM. Deletions cut 7 bases from V and 6 bases from J, with 12 bases between. CDR3 length: 12 amino acids. TCRdb reprocessed the RACE reads with MiXCR, giving one entry per CDR3 protein. The sample lists some 400,000 distinct CDR3 sequences; nearly 5% were seen once. Specified time point: patch test 1, 2 weeks after DPC sensitization. Sample treatment: therapeutic diphenylcyclopropenone sensitization with weekly scalp DPC. The template was total RNA from unfractionated whole blood.

The genes are TRBV28 and TRBJ1-1, with TRBD1 as a possible D gene (5 bases). The source was whole blood, collected in connection with sensitization to the hapten diphenylcyclopropenone (DPC). The receptor's source is a woman between 50 and 59 years old with alopecia areata. Some clones in this sample may be carry-over from other donors' samples. The CDR3 region has the DNA TGTGCCAGCACAGGGAAAGGCTCTGAAGCTTTCTTT. It yields the protein CASTGKGSEAFF.